This TCR beta chain was obtained from a study of tumor-infiltrating lymphocytes in primary liver carcinoma. Regarding the study as a whole: Only about 7-24% of top clones occurred in every one of the five tumor regions.

Making TCR beta cDNA involved 400 to 600 ng total RNA and a constant-region primer. Libraries for TCR beta were built through three nested multiplex PCR rounds, which together made up a slightly modified ARM-PCR procedure. Researchers ran the first two PCR rounds for ten to eleven cycles each with TRBV1-TRBV30 forward primers and a C-beta reverse primer. TCRdb re-derived calls from the multiplex PCR reads in MiXCR, one entry per CDR3 protein. The sample records roughly 78,000 distinct CDR3 sequences, 71% being singletons. The source material, roughly 18-32 mg of unsorted bulk tissue, was used to co-extract RNA and DNA. The CDR3 is made up of 15 amino acids. Germline loops: CDR1 KGHDR, CDR2 SFDVKD. As for this clonotype: What it binds is unknown. The junction and the germline gene differ at one end; a read error may be behind it.

The sample comprised liver tumor tissue from sampling region 4. Subset defined: tumor region T4, right-lateral pole. This chain joins TRBV24-1 and TRBJ2-7; 8 bases fit TRBD1. This clonotype was sampled from a woman aged 55 to 70 with primary liver carcinoma and hepatitis B virus infection. The CDR3 bases are TGTACCACCAGTGATTGGAGGACAGGGACCTACGAGCAGTACTTC. Its protein product is CTTSDWRTGTYEQYF.